This T cell receptor beta chain was identified in a study of shared clonotypes between healthy human individuals. Background on the study: Three CD4 naive, three CD4 memory, two CD8 naive and one CD8 memory plate were used per donor.

Clones were read by immunoSEQ multiplex PCR, and TCRdb kept only the in-frame ones, dropping some. The data hold around 1,900,000 clones, with 93% observed a single time. The naive CD8 population came from CD45RO-negative cells selected for CCR7, without terminally differentiated effector memory CD45RA+ cells. General study results and limits: Measured sharing among donors was expected to vary with sequencing depth. Naive subsets tended to show greater estimated richness than memory subsets.

Notes on this clone: The antigen is unknown.

Specimen: naive CD8+ T cells from PBMCs. The receptor was isolated from a young man in good health. Some clones in this sample may be carry-over from other donors' samples.

CDR3 amino acids: CASSQGTGDVGYTF. The CDR3 DNA reads TGCGCCAGCAGCCAAGGGACAGGGGATGTGGGCTACACCTTC. The rearrangement links TRBV4-3 to TRBJ1-2, with 9 nucleotides matching TRBD1. Germline V gene sequence: CDR1 LGHNA, CDR2 YSLEER. CDR3 length: 14 residues. V shed 1 base, J shed 8 bases, and the junction held 5 bases outside the gene matches.